This T cell receptor beta chain stems from a study of cytomegalovirus exposure and HLA in healthy donors. The primer mix had 60 Vbeta and 13 Jbeta primers. The assay was immunoSEQ multiplex PCR, and TCRdb's table has in-frame clones only and misses some. The table lists approximately 69,000 clones, roughly 72% of them singletons. CDR1 SGHTA and CDR2 FQGNSA come from the germline V gene. The V gene lost 5 bases and the J gene lost 5 bases, with 19 bases spanning the gap. CDR3 length equals 15 residues. Healthy bone marrow donors made up the cohort. The specimen sequenced was PBMCs. V usage is TRBV7-2 and J usage is TRBJ2-7, with a weak D call TRBD2 (6 bases). The clonotype comes from a woman aged 25 to 39 in good health and CMV-seropositive. In DNA, the CDR3 is TGTGCCAGCAGCAAGGAGAGACAGCGGAGGGACGAGCAGTACTTC. It is translated as CASSKERQRRDEQYF. Based on the CDR3 plus reference TRBV7-2 and TRBJ2-7, the full variable domain is GAGVSQSPSNKVTEKGKDVELRCDPISGHTALYWYRQSLGQGLEFLIYFQGNSAPDKSGLPSDRFSAERTGGSVSTLTIQRTQQEDSAVYLCASSKERQRRDEQYFGPGTRLTVT.